This T cell receptor (beta chain) was recovered during a study of T cells after yellow fever vaccination. Study outcomes and limitations: Though weaker, the secondary response peaked faster, on day 5 versus 15.

This clonotype was seen many times. The antigen is undetermined. The CDR3 has 14 residues. The germline V and J ends were trimmed by 3 bases and 4 bases, with 8 bases remaining between them. Germline loops: CDR1 KGHDR, CDR2 SFDVKD. TCRdb called the 5' RACE reads again in MiXCR, with one record for every CDR3 protein. This table holds 150,000 to 200,000 distinct CDR3 sequences, 9.3% found once. The clonotype originates from a man between 18 and 35 years old who received the YFV17D yellow fever vaccine. This material consisted of CD8+ T cells sorted from PBMCs, taken 45 days after the yellow fever booster vaccination. This chain connects TRBV24-1 to TRBJ2-2; D call uncertain. The CDR3 region has the DNA TGTGCCACCAGTGATCAGACGGTCACCGGGGAGCTGTTTTTT. Translation: CATSDQTVTGELFF.